The 5 T cell receptor beta chains presented below share a single source sample, sequenced in a study of patients and donors after allogeneic stem cell transplantation. TCRdb re-derived calls from the RT-PCR reads in MiXCR, one entry per CDR3 protein. The sample lists roughly 250,000 distinct CDR3 sequences, 13% to 15% occurring once. Specimen: blood, either unsorted or a sorted T cell fraction (not recorded which). These receptors all come from a human donor who was either an allogeneic HSCT recipient or a stem cell or donor lymphocyte infusion donor (not recorded which). It is not recorded whose cells these are; they may come from a transplant donor.

V is TRBV3-1 and J is TRBJ2-3; TRBD1 matches at 9 bases. CDR3 size: 16 residues. Germline lookup yields CDR1 LGHDT and CDR2 YNNKEL (reference sequence). Trimming cost V 6 bases and J 0 bases; bases outside gene matches: 7. CDR3 nucleotides: TGTGCCAGCAGTGATCCCGGGACAGGGAGCACAGATACGCAGTATTTT. This codes for CASSDPGTGSTDTQYF.

The J gene is TRBJ1-1, the V gene TRBV6-5; the match to TRBD1 covers 8 bases. From germline, CDR1 is MNHEY and CDR2 SVGAGI. The CDR3 contains 13 residues. The V and J ends lost 2 bases and 11 bases, in that order; junction bases with no gene match: 7. CDR3 residues: CASSYGAGGWAFF. In DNA form, the CDR3 reads TGTGCCAGCAGTTACGGTGCAGGGGGCTGGGCTTTCTTT.

The chain uses TRBV27 and TRBJ2-1; 9 bases are shared with TRBD2. Germline CDR1 and CDR2: MNHEY and SMNVEV (reference sequence). The CDR3 loop spans 14 amino acids. After removal of 5 bases from V and 6 bases from J, the junction contained 5 bases not matched to a gene. CDR3 nucleotide sequence: TGTGCCAGCAGTGGTAGCGGGAGAGCCAATGAGCAGTTCTTC. Translation: CASSGSGRANEQFF.

This clonotype occurred many times. This rearrangement joins TRBV5-1 to TRBJ1-1; 7 bases align to TRBD1. This CDR3 is 15 amino acids long. From germline, CDR1 is SGHRS and CDR2 YFSETQ. V was clipped by 0 bases and J by 8 bases; unmatched bases: 10. The CDR3 DNA reads as TGCGCCAGCAGCTTGGACGCCGACAGGGAAAGGGAAGCTTTCTTT. It is translated as CASSLDADREREAFF.

This clonotype showed up just a few times. The V and J genes are TRBV4-3 and TRBJ1-6; D is undetermined. Germline V gene data show CDR1 as LGHNA and CDR2 as YSLEER. The ends were cut back, 0 bases at V and 6 bases at J, with 12 bases in the middle. The CDR3 spans 16 residues. This CDR3 is CASSQEVGSPNSPLHF. The CDR3 nucleotides are TGCGCCAGCAGCCAAGAGGTGGGCAGTCCTAATTCACCCCTCCACTTT.